This T cell receptor beta chain derives from a study of blood T cells in healthy people across ages. Study-wide results and caveats: Without sorted subsets, naive and antigen-experienced compartments could not be conclusively compared. Among T cells, TCR beta diversity per million cells dropped roughly linearly as age rose. The long-lived group displayed more naive CD4+ cells, plus higher diversity, than the aged donors did.

Combining a sample-barcoded 5' primer with a J-beta primer mix, a second PCR ran for about 7 to 11 cycles. All samples yielded 3 million or more CDR3-containing paired-end reads. TCRdb used MiXCR to reprocess the 5' RACE reads, holding one entry per CDR3 protein. This sample carries some 320,000 distinct CDR3 sequences, roughly 27% of them seen once, and the ten largest clones take 29%. This CDR3 comprises 13 residues. The ends were cut back, 6 bases at V and 3 bases at J, with 11 bases in the middle. The V gene's germline CDR1 is DFQATT and CDR2 SNEGSKA (reference sequence). On this clonotype itself: Its antigen remains unidentified.

The clonotype was recovered from a woman aged 65 to 85 in good health. Sequences were obtained from blood. The chain joins TRBV20-1 to TRBJ1-4, with D perhaps TRBD1 (5 bases). CDR3 sequence: CSAMDNPNEKLFF. In nucleotides, the CDR3 is TGCAGTGCCATGGACAACCCTAATGAAAAACTGTTTTTT.